This T cell receptor (beta chain) was identified during a study of technical replicates of blood from several donors. CDR1 SNHLY and CDR2 FYNNEI come from the germline V gene. V was shortened by 3 bases and J by 7 bases, with 9 bases between the two germline ends. This CDR3 contains 13 residues. TCRdb's table, derived via immunoSEQ multiplex PCR, lists solely in-frame clones and lacks some. The sample lists under 75,000 clones, around 95% occurring once. The chain couples TRBV2 to TRBJ2-2; possible D gene TRBD2, 6 bases. The clonotype comes from a human donor in good health. Sequences were obtained from T cells isolated from PBMCs. The CDR3 nucleotides are TGTGCCAGCAGTGATACGGGGGTCGGGGAGCTGTTTTTT. Protein sequence: CASSDTGVGELFF.